These 28 T cell receptor beta chains came from one sample sequenced in a study of PD-L1 blockade in urothelial cancer. Profiled with immunoSEQ multiplex PCR; TCRdb holds only in-frame clones, not every one. In the table there are roughly 39,000 clones, around 89% of which are singletons. The sample consisted of PBMCs, taken around atezolizumab (anti-PD-L1) treatment. The receptors were gathered from a man in his sixties with urothelial cancer.

This clone appeared a single time. This rearrangement joins TRBV14 to TRBJ2-7; D possibly corresponds to TRBD1 (6 bases). Trimming removed 3 bases from V and 0 bases from J, with 12 bases in between. The CDR3 runs 15 residues. Germline CDR1 is SGHDN and CDR2 is FVKESK. Here the CDR3 DNA reads TGTGCCAGCAGCCAGGCAGGGGTTAGCTCCTACGAGCAGTACTTC. It codes for CASSQAGVSSYEQYF.

The rearrangement links TRBV7-9 to TRBJ1-4; D gene uncertain. The germline V gene has CDR1 SEHNR and CDR2 FQNEAQ (reference sequence). V dropped 6 bases and J dropped 4 bases, with 9 bases sitting between them. CDR3 length: 13 residues. Here the CDR3 DNA reads TGTGCCAGCAGGGAGTACAATAATGAAAAACTGTTTTTT. Protein: CASREYNNEKLFF.

This clone has only one observation. This chain connects TRBV6-1 to TRBJ1-2; D remains ambiguous. The CDR3 contains 13 residues. V lost 4 bases, J lost 7 bases, and 13 bases lay in between. The germline gives CDR1 MNHNS, CDR2 SASEGT. The CDR3 DNA is TGTGCCAGCAGTGGGGCGGCGGCGGGTGGCTACACCTTC. Encoded protein: CASSGAAAGGYTF.

This clone was counted between two and nine times. V gene TRBV29-1 combines with J gene TRBJ1-1; 9 bases line up with TRBD1. This CDR3 has 14 residues. The trim removed 6 bases at V and 7 bases at J, leaving 12 bases unmatched. Looked up from germline, CDR1 is SQVTM and CDR2 is ANQGSEA. The CDR3 spells CSVGTGGPRGEAFF. The DNA of the CDR3 is TGCAGCGTGGGTACAGGGGGCCCGCGTGGTGAAGCTTTCTTT.

This rearrangement joins TRBV28 to TRBJ2-2; D might be TRBD1 (5 bases). Germline V gene sequence: CDR1 MDHEN, CDR2 SYDVKM. The CDR3 consists of 16 residues. Between the trimmed V and J ends, which lost 6 bases and 6 bases, there was a span of 20 bases. The CDR3 spells CASSPTPPAGSGELFF. The CDR3 bases are TGTGCCAGCAGCCCCACTCCGCCCGCAGGGTCCGGGGAGCTGTTTTTT.

The genes are TRBV12-5 and TRBJ2-2, with D perhaps matching TRBD1 (6 bases). The CDR3 runs to 14 residues. The germline V gene has CDR1 LGHNT and CDR2 FRNRAP. V dropped 5 bases and J dropped 1 base, with 8 bases sitting between them. CDR3 residues: CASGLRGNTGELFF. DNA for the CDR3: TGTGCTAGTGGTCTCAGGGGGAACACCGGGGAGCTGTTTTTT.

The chain couples TRBV5-6 to TRBJ2-5; tentative D call: TRBD2 (6 bases). Per germline, CDR1 SGHDT and CDR2 YYEEEE. This CDR3 is built from 14 residues. V shed 4 bases and J shed 7 bases, with 17 bases lying between them. The CDR3: CASSLGQPGGTQYF. The CDR3 DNA reads as TGTGCCAGCAGCCTCGGGCAACCCGGGGGGACCCAGTACTTC.

The rearrangement uses TRBV11-2 and TRBJ2-3, with D unclear. CDR3 length: 15 residues. Germline CDR1 SGHAT, CDR2 FQNNGV. V was shortened by 5 bases and J by 2 bases, with 14 bases between the two germline ends. CDR3 loop: CASSPPGGNTDTQYF. DNA of the CDR3: TGTGCCAGCAGCCCCCCCGGCGGAAACACAGATACGCAGTATTTT.

The rearrangement uses TRBV9 and TRBJ2-3, with D unresolved. This CDR3 spans 13 amino acids. The germline gives CDR1 SGDLS, CDR2 YYNGEE. Between the trimmed V and J ends, which lost 4 bases and 3 bases, there was a span of 9 bases. Here the CDR3 reads CASSPRRTDTQYF. The CDR3 DNA is TGTGCCAGCAGCCCCCGGAGAACAGATACGCAGTATTTT.

The chain carries TRBV4-3 and TRBJ2-7; possibly TRBD1 for D (5 bases). The CDR3 has 13 amino acids. Trimming cost V 0 bases and J 3 bases, with 6 bases left between them. In germline, CDR1 is LGHNA, CDR2 YSLEER. CDR3 sequence reads: CASSQEDNYEQYF. The CDR3 DNA reads TGCGCCAGCAGCCAAGAGGACAACTACGAGCAGTACTTC.

V is TRBV6-1 and J is TRBJ2-1; 7 positions agree with TRBD2. V lost 6 bases and J lost 3; bases outside the gene matches: 5. The CDR3 is 14 residues long. The germline CDR1 and CDR2 sequences are MNHNS and SASEGT. The CDR3 coding sequence is TGTGCCAGCAGGGCGGGGGTGGACTACAATGAGCAGTTCTTC. Protein product: CASRAGVDYNEQFF.

The V gene is TRBV7-8, the J gene TRBJ2-2, with D possibly matching TRBD1 (5 bases). The CDR3 is made up of 15 amino acids. Germline V gene lookup returns CDR1 SGHVS and CDR2 FQNEAQ. The V gene lost 5 bases and the J gene lost 3 bases, with 13 bases spanning the gap. The CDR3 DNA follows: TGTGCCAGCAGCCCCCGGCAGGGTCACACCGGGGAGCTGTTTTTT. It specifies CASSPRQGHTGELFF.

The chain couples TRBV6-1 to TRBJ2-7; a weak D match, TRBD1 (6 bases). V was trimmed by 1 base and J by 0 bases, leaving 16 bases between them. The CDR3 extends over 17 amino acids. From germline, CDR1 is MNHNS and CDR2 SASEGT. The CDR3 spells CASSEVGAGPHSYEQYF. CDR3 bases: TGTGCCAGCAGTGAAGTGGGGGCAGGGCCTCACTCCTACGAGCAGTACTTC.

The chain combines TRBV6-5 with TRBJ2-1, with 8 nucleotides matching TRBD1. J lost 7 bases, V lost 6 bases, and 8 bases had no gene match. Germline V gene sequence: CDR1 MNHEY, CDR2 SVGAGI. The CDR3 is 14 amino acids. CDR3 DNA sequence: TGTGCCAGCAGGCCTAGGACAGGGATTAATGAGCAGTTCTTC. Encoded protein: CASRPRTGINEQFF.

The V and J genes are TRBV6-4 and TRBJ2-7; the D gene is possibly TRBD2 (5 bases). CDR3 size: 17 residues. Germline V gene sequence: CDR1 MRHNA, CDR2 SNTAGT. The ends were cut back, 2 bases at V and 4 bases at J, with 21 bases in the middle. The CDR3 loop is CASSDKKQEREPYEQYF. For the CDR3, the DNA is TGTGCCAGCAGTGACAAAAAGCAGGAACGGGAACCTTACGAGCAGTACTTC.

This clone occurred once. CDR3 sequence reads: CASSILTADQETQYF. Written as DNA, the CDR3 is TGTGCCAGTAGTATTTTGACAGCAGACCAAGAGACCCAGTACTTC. The chain uses TRBV19 and TRBJ2-5; possible D gene TRBD1, 5 bases. The germline V gene has CDR1 LNHDA and CDR2 SQIVND (reference sequence). V lost 3 bases, J lost 0 bases, and 11 bases lay in between. CDR3 length equals 15 residues. The whole variable domain, filled in from reference TRBV19 and TRBJ2-5, reads DGGITQSPKYLFRKEGQNVTLSCEQNLNHDAMYWYRQDPGQGLRLIYYSQIVNDFQKGDIAEGYSVSREKKESFPLTVTSAQKNPTAFYLCASSILTADQETQYFGPGTRLLVL.

CDR3 amino acids: CASRGQGGTGELFF. Written as DNA, the CDR3 is TGTGCCAGCAGGGGACAGGGAGGGACCGGGGAGCTGTTTTTT. The chain recombines TRBV28 with TRBJ2-2, with 9 positions matching TRBD1. CDR3 length: 14 residues. Losses at the gene ends were 6 bases for V and 5 bases for J; bases not matched to a gene: 4. The germline V gene has CDR1 MDHEN and CDR2 SYDVKM.

The chain combines TRBV30 with TRBJ1-5, with D possibly matching TRBD1 (5 bases). V shed 1 base and J shed 0 bases, with 7 bases lying between them. This CDR3 region has 14 residues. The V gene's germline CDR1 is GTSNPN and CDR2 SVGIG (reference sequence). The CDR3 DNA is TGTGCCTGGAGTGAGACAGATAGCAATCAGCCCCAGCATTTT. Protein sequence: CAWSETDSNQPQHF.

The J gene is TRBJ2-2, the V gene TRBV7-2, with a weak D call TRBD2 (6 bases). CDR1 is SGHTA, CDR2 FQGNSA, per germline. The ends were cut back, 5 bases at V and 5 bases at J, with 15 bases in the middle. CDR3 length: 15 amino acids. As DNA, the CDR3 is TGTGCCAGCAGCCCGGGCCTAGCGAGGACCGGGGAGCTGTTTTTT. This sequence encodes CASSPGLARTGELFF. Using reference TRBV7-2 and TRBJ2-2 for the parts outside the CDR3, the full variable domain is GAGVSQSPSNKVTEKGKDVELRCDPISGHTALYWYRQSLGQGLEFLIYFQGNSAPDKSGLPSDRFSAERTGGSVSTLTIQRTQQEDSAVYLCASSPGLARTGELFFGEGSRLTVL.

The rearrangement uses TRBV6-1 and TRBJ2-1; D is uncertain. The germline CDR1 and CDR2 sequences are MNHNS and SASEGT. The length of the CDR3 is 13 residues. Trimming left V 6 bases short and J 4 bases short, with 10 bases between. The CDR3: CASSGNQYNEQFF. The CDR3 nucleotides read TGTGCCAGCAGCGGTAACCAATACAATGAGCAGTTCTTC.

The chain links TRBV15 to TRBJ1-2; TRBD1 aligns across 8 bases. CDR1 LNHNV and CDR2 YYDKDF come from the germline V gene (reference sequence). The CDR3 has 14 amino acids. V gave up 2 bases and J gave up 6 bases; unmatched junction bases: 5. The CDR3 nucleotides are TGTGCCACCAGCAGATCCGACAGGGGCCATGGCTACACCTTC. This codes for CATSRSDRGHGYTF.

This clone was detected only once. The chain joins TRBV5-6 to TRBJ1-1; D might be TRBD1 (5 bases). Trimming pared 3 bases from V and 2 bases from J, leaving 11 bases between. CDR3 length: 14 amino acids. Germline loops: CDR1 SGHDT, CDR2 YYEEEE. CDR3 in amino acids: CASSYPGTNTEAFF. The CDR3 bases are TGTGCCAGCAGCTACCCTGGGACTAACACTGAAGCTTTCTTT.

The chain combines TRBV6-5 with TRBJ2-5, with D perhaps TRBD2 (7 bases). Per the germline V gene, CDR1 is MNHEY and CDR2 is SVGAGI. With 4 bases removed from V and 6 bases from J, the gap between germline ends came to 18 bases. This CDR3 region has 15 residues. The CDR3 region is CASSFEGEGIQTQYF. The CDR3 nucleotides read TGTGCCAGCAGTTTTGAGGGGGAGGGCATTCAGACCCAGTACTTC.

The chain joins TRBV6-6 to TRBJ1-1; tentatively, D is TRBD1 (5 bases). The germline CDR1 and CDR2 sequences are MNHNY and SVGAGI (reference sequence). V shed 4 bases and J shed 7 bases, with 19 bases lying between them. The CDR3 covers 15 residues. CDR3 amino acids: CASSSSDRKKIEAFF. The CDR3 DNA reads as TGTGCCAGCAGTTCGTCAGACAGAAAGAAAATTGAAGCTTTCTTT.

The chain joins TRBV7-3 to TRBJ2-7; 11 bases line up with TRBD2. Looked up from germline, CDR1 is SGHTA and CDR2 is FQGTGA. CDR3 length equals 16 residues. Germline trimming cut 5 bases from V and 2 bases from J; bases unmatched to any gene: 8. CDR3: CASSPSGTSGTYEQYF. CDR3 in DNA: TGTGCCAGCAGCCCGTCCGGGACTAGCGGAACCTACGAGCAGTACTTC.

The genes are TRBV7-9 and TRBJ2-4; tentatively, D is TRBD1 (5 bases). Deletions cut 4 bases from V and 0 bases from J, with 13 bases between. The CDR3 has 16 amino acids. Looked up from germline, CDR1 is SEHNR and CDR2 is FQNEAQ (reference sequence). In DNA form, the CDR3 reads TGTGCCAGCAGCTCCACAGGCCAGCTAGCCAAAAACATTCAGTACTTC. It specifies CASSSTGQLAKNIQYF. Looking up the rest from reference TRBV7-9 and TRBJ2-4 gives the full variable domain: DTGVSQNPRHKITKRGQNVTFRCDPISEHNRLYWYRQTLGQGPEFLTYFQNEAQLEKSRLLSDRFSAERPKGSFSTLEIQRTEQGDSAMYLCASSSTGQLAKNIQYFGAGTRLSVL.

V is TRBV6-5 and J is TRBJ2-3; TRBD2 matches 11 bases. J was trimmed by 2 bases and V by 2 bases; bases with no gene match: 3. CDR1 is MNHEY, CDR2 SVGAGI, per germline. The CDR3 loop spans 16 amino acids. The CDR3 DNA is TGTGCCAGCAGTTACACTAGCGGGGGTTCCACAGATACGCAGTATTTT. Translation: CASSYTSGGSTDTQYF.

The V and J genes are TRBV25-1 and TRBJ2-7; no reliable D call. Germline V gene lookup returns CDR1 MGHDK and CDR2 SYGVNS. There are 12 residues in the CDR3. V was trimmed by 0 bases and J by 5 bases, leaving 5 bases between them. The CDR3 DNA follows: TGTGCCAGCAGTGAATATAGCCACGAGCAGTACTTC. Its translation: CASSEYSHEQYF.